The T cell receptor (beta chain) described here comes from a study of blood T cell repertoires in COVID-19. Overall study: Acute and convalescent COVID-19 specimens originated in the United States, Italy and Spain.

Assay: immunoSEQ multiplex PCR; the TCRdb copy retains only in-frame clones and omits some. The sample gives roughly 43,000 clones, roughly 90% of which show up once; 8.4% is in the top ten. Sequenced: peripheral blood. The clonotype originates from a man between 60 and 70 years old with active COVID-19.

The CDR3 DNA reads TGTGCCAGCAGTTCAGGGGGCGGAGGTTATCAGCCCCAGCATTTT. The encoded protein is CASSSGGGGYQPQHF. The J gene is TRBJ1-5, the V gene TRBV27, with 8 bases that match TRBD1. The CDR3 runs to 15 residues. Trimming took 4 bases from V and 5 from J; bases not matched to a gene: 7. From germline, CDR1 is MNHEY and CDR2 SMNVEV (reference sequence).